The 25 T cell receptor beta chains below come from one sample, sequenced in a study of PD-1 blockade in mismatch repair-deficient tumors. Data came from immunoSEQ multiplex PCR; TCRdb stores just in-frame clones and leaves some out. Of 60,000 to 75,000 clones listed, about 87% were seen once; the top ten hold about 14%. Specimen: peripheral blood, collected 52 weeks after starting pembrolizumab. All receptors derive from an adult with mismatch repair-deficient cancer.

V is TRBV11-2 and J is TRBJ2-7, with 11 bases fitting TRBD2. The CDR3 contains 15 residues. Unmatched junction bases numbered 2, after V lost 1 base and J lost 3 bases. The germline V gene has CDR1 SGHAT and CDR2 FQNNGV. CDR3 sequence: CASSLGLAGIYEQYF. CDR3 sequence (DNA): TGTGCCAGCAGCTTAGGACTAGCGGGAATCTACGAGCAGTACTTC.

The DNA for the CDR3 is TGCGCCAGCAGCTTTATTAGTAGCGAGACCTACGAGCAGTACTTC. Amino acid sequence: CASSFISSETYEQYF. This sequence joins TRBV5-1 and TRBJ2-7; possible D gene TRBD2, 5 bases. The CDR3 is 15 residues long. V was cut by 2 bases and J by 2 bases, with 14 bases left in between. The V gene's germline CDR1 is SGHRS and CDR2 YFSETQ.

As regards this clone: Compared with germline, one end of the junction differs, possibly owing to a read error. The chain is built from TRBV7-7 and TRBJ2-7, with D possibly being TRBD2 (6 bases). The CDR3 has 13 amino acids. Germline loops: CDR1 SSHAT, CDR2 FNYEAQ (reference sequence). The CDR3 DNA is TGTGCTAGCAGCTTAGAAGCGGGCTACGAGCAGTACTTC. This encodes CASSLEAGYEQYF. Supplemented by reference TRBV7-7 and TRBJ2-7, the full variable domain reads GAGVSQSPRYKVTKRGQDVTLRCDPISSHATLYWYQQALGQGPEFLTYFNYEAQPDKSGLPSDRFSAERPEGSISTLTIQRTEQRDSAMYRCASSLEAGYEQYFGPGTRLTVT.

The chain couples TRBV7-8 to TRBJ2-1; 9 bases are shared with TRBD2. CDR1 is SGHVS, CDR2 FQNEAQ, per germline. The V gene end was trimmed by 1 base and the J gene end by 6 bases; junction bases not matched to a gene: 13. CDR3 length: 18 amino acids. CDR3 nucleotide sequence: TGTGCCAGCAGCTTAGAGGGCGGGAGGGGGTTTTTAGGCAATGAGCAGTTCTTC. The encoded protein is CASSLEGGRGFLGNEQFF.

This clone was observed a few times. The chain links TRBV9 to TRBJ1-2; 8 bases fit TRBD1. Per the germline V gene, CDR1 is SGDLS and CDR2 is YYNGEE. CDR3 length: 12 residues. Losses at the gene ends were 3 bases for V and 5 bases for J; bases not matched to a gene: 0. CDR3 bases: TGTGCCAGCAGCGGGACAGGGTATGGCTACACCTTC. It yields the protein CASSGTGYGYTF.

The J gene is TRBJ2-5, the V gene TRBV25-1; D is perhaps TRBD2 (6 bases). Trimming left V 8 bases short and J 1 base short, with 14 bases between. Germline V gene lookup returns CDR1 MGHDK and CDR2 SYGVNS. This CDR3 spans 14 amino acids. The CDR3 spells CASETWGLQETQYF. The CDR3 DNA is TGTGCCAGCGAAACTTGGGGACTCCAAGAGACCCAGTACTTC.

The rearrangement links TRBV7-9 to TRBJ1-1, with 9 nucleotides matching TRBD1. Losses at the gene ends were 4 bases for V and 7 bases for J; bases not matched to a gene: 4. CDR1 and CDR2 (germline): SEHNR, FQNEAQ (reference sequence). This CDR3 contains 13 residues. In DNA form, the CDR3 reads TGTGCCAGCAGCTGGACAGGGGACGGTGAAGCTTTCTTT. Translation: CASSWTGDGEAFF.

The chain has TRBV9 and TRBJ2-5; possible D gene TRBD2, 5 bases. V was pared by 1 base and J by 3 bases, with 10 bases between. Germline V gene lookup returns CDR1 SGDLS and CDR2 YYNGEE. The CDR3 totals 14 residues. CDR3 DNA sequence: TGTGCCAGCAGCGTATCGGGGAGAGAAGAGACCCAGTACTTC. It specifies CASSVSGREETQYF.

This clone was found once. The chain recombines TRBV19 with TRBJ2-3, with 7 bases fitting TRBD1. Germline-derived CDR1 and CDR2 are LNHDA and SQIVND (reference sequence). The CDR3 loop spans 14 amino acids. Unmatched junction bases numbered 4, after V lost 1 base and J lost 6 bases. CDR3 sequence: CASSIATGWDTQYF. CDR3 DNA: TGTGCCAGTAGTATAGCGACAGGGTGGGATACGCAGTATTTT.

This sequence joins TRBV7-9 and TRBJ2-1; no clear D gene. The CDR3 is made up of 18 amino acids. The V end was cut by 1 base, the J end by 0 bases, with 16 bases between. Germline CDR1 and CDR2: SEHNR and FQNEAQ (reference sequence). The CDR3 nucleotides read TGTGCCAGCAGCTTAGTTGAAAGTATGCGGAGCTCCTACAATGAGCAGTTCTTC. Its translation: CASSLVESMRSSYNEQFF. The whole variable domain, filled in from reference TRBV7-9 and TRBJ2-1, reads DTGVSQNPRHKITKRGQNVTFRCDPISEHNRLYWYRQTLGQGPEFLTYFQNEAQLEKSRLLSDRFSAERPKGSFSTLEIQRTEQGDSAMYLCASSLVESMRSSYNEQFFGPGTRLTVL.

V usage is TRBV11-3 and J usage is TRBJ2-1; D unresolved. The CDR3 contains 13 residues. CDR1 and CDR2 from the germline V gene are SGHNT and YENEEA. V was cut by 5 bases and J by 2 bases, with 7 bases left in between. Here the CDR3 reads CASSPYAYNEQFF. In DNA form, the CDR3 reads TGTGCCAGCAGCCCTTATGCCTACAATGAGCAGTTCTTC.

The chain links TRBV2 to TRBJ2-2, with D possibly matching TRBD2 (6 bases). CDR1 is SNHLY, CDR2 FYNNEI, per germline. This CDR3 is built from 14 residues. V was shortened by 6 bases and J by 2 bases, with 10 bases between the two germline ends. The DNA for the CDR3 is TGTGCCAGCAGAACAACTAGCAACACCGGGGAGCTGTTTTTT. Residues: CASRTTSNTGELFF. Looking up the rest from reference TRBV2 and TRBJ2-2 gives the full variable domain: EPEVTQTPSHQVTQMGQEVILRCVPISNHLYFYWYRQILGQKVEFLVSFYNNEISEKSEIFDDQFSVERPDGSNFTLKIRSTKLEDSAMYFCASRTTSNTGELFFGEGSRLTVL.

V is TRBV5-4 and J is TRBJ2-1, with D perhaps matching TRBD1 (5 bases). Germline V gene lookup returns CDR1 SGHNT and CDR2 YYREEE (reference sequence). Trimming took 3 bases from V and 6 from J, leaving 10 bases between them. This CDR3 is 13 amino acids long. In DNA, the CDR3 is TGTGCCAGCAGCTCGACAGCAAGCAATGAGCAGTTCTTC. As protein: CASSSTASNEQFF.

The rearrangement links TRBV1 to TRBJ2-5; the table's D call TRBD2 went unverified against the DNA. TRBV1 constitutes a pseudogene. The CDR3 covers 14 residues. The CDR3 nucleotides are TGCACCAGCAGCTCTAGCGGGAGACGCGAGACCCAGTACTTC. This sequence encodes CTSSSSGRRETQYF.

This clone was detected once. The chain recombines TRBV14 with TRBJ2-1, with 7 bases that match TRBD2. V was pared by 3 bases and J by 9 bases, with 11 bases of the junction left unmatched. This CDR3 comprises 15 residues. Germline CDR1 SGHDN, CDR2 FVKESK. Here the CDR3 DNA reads TGTGCCAGCAGCCATCGATGGGCGGGAGTAGGTGAGCAGTTCTTC. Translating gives CASSHRWAGVGEQFF.

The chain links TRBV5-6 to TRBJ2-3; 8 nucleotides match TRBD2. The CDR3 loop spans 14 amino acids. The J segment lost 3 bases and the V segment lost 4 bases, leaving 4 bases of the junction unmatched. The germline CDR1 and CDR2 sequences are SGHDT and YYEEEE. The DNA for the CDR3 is TGTGCCAGCAGCCTGCGGGAGGCGACAGATACGCAGTATTTT. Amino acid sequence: CASSLREATDTQYF.

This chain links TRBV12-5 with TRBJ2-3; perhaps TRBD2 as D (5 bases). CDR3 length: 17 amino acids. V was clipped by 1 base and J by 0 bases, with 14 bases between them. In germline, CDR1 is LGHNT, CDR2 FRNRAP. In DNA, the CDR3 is TGTGCTAGTGGTTTGGCGGCGGGCCCCGCGAGCACAGATACGCAGTATTTT. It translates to CASGLAAGPASTDTQYF.

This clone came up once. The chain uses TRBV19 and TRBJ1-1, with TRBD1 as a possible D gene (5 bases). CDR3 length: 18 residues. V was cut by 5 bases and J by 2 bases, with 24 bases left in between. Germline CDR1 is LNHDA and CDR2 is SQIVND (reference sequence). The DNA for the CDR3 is TGTGCCAGTAGTCACGTATCGGGGGTATGGGGAGTAAACACTGAAGCTTTCTTT. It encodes CASSHVSGVWGVNTEAFF.

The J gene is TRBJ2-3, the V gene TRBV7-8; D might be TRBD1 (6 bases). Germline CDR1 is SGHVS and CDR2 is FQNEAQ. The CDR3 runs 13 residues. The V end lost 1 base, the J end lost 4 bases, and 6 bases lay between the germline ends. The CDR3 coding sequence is TGTGCCAGCAGCTTAGAGGGGGCAGATACGCAGTATTTT. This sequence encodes CASSLEGADTQYF.

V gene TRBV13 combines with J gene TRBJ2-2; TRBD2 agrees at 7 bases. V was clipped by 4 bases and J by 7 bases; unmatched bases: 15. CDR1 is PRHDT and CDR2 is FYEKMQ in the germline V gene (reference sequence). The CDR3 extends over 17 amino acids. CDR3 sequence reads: CASSSGTISPPGGELFF. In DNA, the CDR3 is TGTGCCAGCAGCTCCGGGACTATCTCCCCTCCAGGCGGGGAGCTGTTTTTT.

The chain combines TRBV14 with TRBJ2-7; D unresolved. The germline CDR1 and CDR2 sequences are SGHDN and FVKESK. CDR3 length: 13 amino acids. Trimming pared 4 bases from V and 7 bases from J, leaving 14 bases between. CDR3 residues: CASSPQRVGEQYF. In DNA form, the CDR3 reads TGTGCCAGCAGCCCGCAAAGAGTCGGTGAGCAGTACTTC. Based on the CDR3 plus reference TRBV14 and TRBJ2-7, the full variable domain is EAGVTQFPSHSVIEKGQTVTLRCDPISGHDNLYWYRRVMGKEIKFLLHFVKESKQDESGMPNNRFLAERTGGTYSTLKVQPAELEDSGVYFCASSPQRVGEQYFGPGTRLTVT.

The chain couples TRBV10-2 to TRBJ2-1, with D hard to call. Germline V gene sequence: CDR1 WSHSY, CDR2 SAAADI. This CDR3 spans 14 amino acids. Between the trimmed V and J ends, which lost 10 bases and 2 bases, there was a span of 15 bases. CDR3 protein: CATSALSAYNEQFF. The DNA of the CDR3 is TGCGCCACCAGCGCCTTAAGCGCCTACAATGAGCAGTTCTTC.

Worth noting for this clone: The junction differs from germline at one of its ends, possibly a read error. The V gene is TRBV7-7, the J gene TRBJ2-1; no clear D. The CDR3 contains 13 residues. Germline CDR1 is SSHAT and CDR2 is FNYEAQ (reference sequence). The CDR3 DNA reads TGTGCTAGCAGCTATAGCAGTACCAATGAGCAGTTCTTC. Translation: CASSYSSTNEQFF.

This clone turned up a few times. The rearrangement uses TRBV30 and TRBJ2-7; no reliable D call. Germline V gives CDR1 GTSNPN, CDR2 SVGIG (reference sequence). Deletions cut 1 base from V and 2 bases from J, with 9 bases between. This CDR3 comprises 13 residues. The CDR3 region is CAWSGLEPYEQYF. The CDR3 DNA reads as TGTGCCTGGAGTGGGCTAGAGCCCTACGAGCAGTACTTC.

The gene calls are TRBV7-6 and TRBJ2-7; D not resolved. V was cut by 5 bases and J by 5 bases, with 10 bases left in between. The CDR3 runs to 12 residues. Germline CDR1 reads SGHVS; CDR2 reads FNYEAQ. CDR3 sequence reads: CASSDVGHEQYF. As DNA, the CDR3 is TGTGCCAGCAGCGATGTCGGGCACGAGCAGTACTTC.